The rows below give T cell receptor beta chains drawn from one sample of a study of T-cell reconstitution after alpha-beta-depleted transplantation in children. TCRdb reanalysed the PCR reads using MiXCR and keeps one entry per CDR3 protein. The table has 25,000 to 35,000 distinct CDR3 sequences, 5.5% to 7% seen once. Source: peripheral blood, taken 60 days after TCRalphabeta/CD19-depleted stem cell transplant. These receptors were obtained from a child less than two years old who had a stem cell transplant for acute myeloid leukemia, so the T cells may come from the graft donor. Both conserved end residues are part of each CDR3. The order of the fields is J gene, D gene, clone size, V gene, CDR3 DNA, CDR3 protein. The D gene is left open where the match is weak. Clone size is not always given. Where it is, it says once, few, many or a class for expanded clones.

TRBJ1-4 | - | many | TRBV6-2/TRBV6-3 | TGTGCCAGCAGTTACCGACGCGACAAGAATGAAAAACTGTTTTTT | CASSYRRDKNEKLFF
TRBJ2-3 | TRBD1 | many | TRBV11-3 | TGTGCCAGCAGAGGACAGGGACATCATACGCAGTATTTT | CASRGQGHHTQYF
TRBJ1-5 | - | many | TRBV7-6 | TGTGCCAGCAGCTTAGCGAGAGGTCGCAATCAGCCCCAGCATTTT | CASSLARGRNQPQHF
TRBJ1-1 | - | many | TRBV11-1 | TGTGCCAGCAGCTTATCTCCAGGGCCCTACTACATGAACACTGAAGCTTTCTTT | CASSLSPGPYYMNTEAFF
TRBJ2-2 | - | many | TRBV6-2/TRBV6-3 | TGTGCCAGCAGTTACTACACCGGGGAGCTGTTTTTT | CASSYYTGELFF
TRBJ1-1 | TRBD1 | - | TRBV20-1 | TGCAGTGCTAGCATCCCGGACAGGAATAACCTTGAAGCTTTCTTT | CSASIPDRNNLEAFF
TRBJ1-3 | - | many | TRBV5-6 | TGTGCCAGCAGCTTCAGGGGCAGAGTGAGCTCTGGAAACACCATATATTTT | CASSFRGRVSSGNTIYF
TRBJ1-1 | - | many | TRBV6-2/TRBV6-3 | TGTGCCAGCAGTTACGTAGGGACATACGTCCTGGGTGGTGAAGCTTTCTTT | CASSYVGTYVLGGEAFF
TRBJ1-5 | TRBD1 | many | TRBV7-8 | TGTGCCAGCAGCTTACCTCTCGGACAGGGGAATCAGCCCCAGCATTTT | CASSLPLGQGNQPQHF
TRBJ2-5 | - | many | TRBV5-1 | TGCGCCAGCAGCCCAGCCAGTACCAGGGAGACCCAGTACTTC | CASSPASTRETQYF
TRBJ2-1 | TRBD2 | many | TRBV6-5 | TGTGCCAGCAGTTACCCGACTAGCGGGTCTGATCACAATGAGCAGTTCTTC | CASSYPTSGSDHNEQFF
TRBJ2-1 | TRBD1 | many | TRBV6-2/TRBV6-3 | TGTGCCAGCAGTGTTGGAAACAGGGGGTACAATGAGCAGTTCTTC | CASSVGNRGYNEQFF
TRBJ1-1 | - | many | TRBV7-7 | TGTGCCAGCAGCTTTGGCGCGAACACTGAAGCTTTCTTT | CASSFGANTEAFF
TRBJ2-2 | - | many | TRBV12-3/TRBV12-4 | TGTGCCAGCAGTTTTGGGGGGGCGAGCACCGGGGAGCTGTTTTTT | CASSFGGASTGELFF
TRBJ2-2 | TRBD2 | many | TRBV4-3 | TGCGCCAGCAGCCACAGCGGGAGGGCCCCGACGAACACCGGGGAGCTGTTTTTT | CASSHSGRAPTNTGELFF
TRBJ2-1 | - | many | TRBV7-8 | TGTGCCAGCAGCTTAGTGGTGAGCGGAAATGAGCAGTTCTTC | CASSLVVSGNEQFF
TRBJ2-1 | - | - | TRBV6-2/TRBV6-3 | TGTGCCAGCAGTTACGTCATTAGGGTCGATGAGCAGTTCTTC | CASSYVIRVDEQFF
TRBJ1-5 | - | many | TRBV27 | TGTGCCAGCAGTTTATCGGGCACCTATTATAGCAATCAGCCCCAGCATTTT | CASSLSGTYYSNQPQHF
TRBJ2-7 | - | many | TRBV4-2 | TGTGCCAGCAGCCAAGACGGAGTCGAGCAGTACTTC | CASSQDGVEQYF
TRBJ2-1 | - | many | TRBV20-1 | TGCAGTGCTAGAGAGGGGAGCTCCTACAATGAGCAGTTCTTC | CSAREGSSYNEQFF
TRBJ1-1 | TRBD1 | many | TRBV30 | TGTGCCTGGAGTGTACATAACAGGGGGACTGAAGCTTTCTTT | CAWSVHNRGTEAFF
TRBJ1-2 | - | hyperexpanded | TRBV10-3 | TGTGCCATCAGTGAGACAGGGCTTCCCAACTATGGCTACACCTTC | CAISETGLPNYGYTF
TRBJ2-7 | - | once | TRBV30 | TGTGCCTGGAGTTCCGGGACGGGTTTCTACGAGCAGTACTTC | CAWSSGTGFYEQYF
TRBJ2-4 | - | many | TRBV3-1 | TGTGCCAGCAGCCTATTTCGGGGGCCCGGGAAGCAGAGCCCTTTAGCCAAAAACATTCAGTACTTC | CASSLFRGPGKQSPLAKNIQYF
TRBJ1-3 | - | many | TRBV4-3 | TGCGCCAGCAGCCAAGATCGGGTAGACACCATATATTTT | CASSQDRVDTIYF
TRBJ1-2 | - | many | TRBV29-1 | TGCAGCGTTGCTCCCTCCGGGGGTAACTATGGCTACACCTTC | CSVAPSGGNYGYTF
TRBJ2-1 | - | many | TRBV29-1 | TGCAGCGTTGAGCGCCGTTCCTACAATGAGCAGTTCTTC | CSVERRSYNEQFF
TRBJ2-7 | - | many | TRBV9 | TGTGCCAGCAGCGTAGAAGCAAGCCGGGCGGAGCAGTACTTC | CASSVEASRAEQYF
TRBJ1-5 | - | large | TRBV28 | TGTGCCAGCACTTTTGGAGGATATCAGCCCCAGCATTTT | CASTFGGYQPQHF
TRBJ2-3 | - | many | TRBV24-1 | TGTGCCACCAGTGATCTGGGGGTCACAGATACGCAGTATTTT | CATSDLGVTDTQYF
TRBJ2-6 | - | many | TRBV7-6 | TGTGCCAGCAGCCCAAGGCCGGGGCCCTCTAGCTCTGGGGCCAACGTCCTGACTTTC | CASSPRPGPSSSGANVLTF